These 8 T cell receptor beta chains originate from one sample sequenced in a study of shared clonotypes between healthy human individuals. Clones were read by immunoSEQ multiplex PCR, and TCRdb kept only the in-frame ones, dropping some. The top ten clones hold about 13% of a sample with about half a million clones, more than 65% of them seen once. Sequences were obtained from PBMCs. The source of these receptors is a woman aged 40 to 50 in good health. Some clones in this sample may be carry-over from other donors' samples.

This chain connects TRBV11-1 to TRBJ2-1; a possible D gene is TRBD2 (6 bases). Per the germline V gene, CDR1 is SGHAT and CDR2 is FQDESV (reference sequence). V lost 1 base and J 10 bases, leaving 14 bases between the germline ends. The CDR3 is 14 amino acids. Here the CDR3 reads CASSLVADLGEQFF. CDR3 DNA: TGTGCCAGCAGCTTAGTAGCGGATTTAGGAGAGCAGTTCTTC.

The chain carries TRBV7-7 and TRBJ2-2; no clear D. In germline, CDR1 is SSHAT, CDR2 FNYEAQ (reference sequence). The V gene lost 1 base and the J gene lost 13 bases, with 13 bases spanning the gap. The CDR3 totals 13 residues. The CDR3 coding sequence is TGTGCCAGCAGCTTAGAGGGAAACAGAGCGCTGTTTTTT. Amino acid sequence: CASSLEGNRALFF.

This clone turned up a few times. The rearrangement links TRBV5-4 to TRBJ2-3; no clear D gene. Germline loops: CDR1 SGHNT, CDR2 YYREEE (reference sequence). V was trimmed by 10 bases and J by 3 bases, leaving 15 bases between them. CDR3 size: 13 residues. As DNA, the CDR3 is TGTGCCTCCCAAAGTCTCCTTACAGATACGCAGTATTTT. As protein: CASQSLLTDTQYF.

The chain recombines TRBV7-2 with TRBJ2-2; the match to TRBD2 covers 7 bases. The CDR3 loop spans 15 amino acids. The germline CDR1 and CDR2 sequences are SGHTA and FQGNSA. Trimming at V came to 5 bases and at J to 5 bases, leaving 8 bases not matched to a gene. CDR3 residues: CASSIWTGGTGELFF. CDR3 nucleotides: TGTGCCAGCAGCATATGGACGGGGGGTACCGGGGAGCTGTTTTTT.

The CDR3 DNA follows: TGTGCCTGCTCAGGGACATTGAACACTGAAGCTTTCTTT. Protein: CACSGTLNTEAFF. The J gene is TRBJ1-1, the V gene TRBV30; TRBD1 is a possible D gene (6 bases). From germline, CDR1 is GTSNPN and CDR2 SVGIG (reference sequence). The CDR3 extends over 13 amino acids. Deletions cut 6 bases from V and 0 bases from J, with 11 bases between.

Regarding this clone: A far larger clone is one nucleotide away, so this likely arose from a read error. The chain has TRBV28 and TRBJ2-7; no reliable D call. This CDR3 has 14 amino acids. Germline V gene lookup returns CDR1 MDHEN and CDR2 SYDVKM. The CDR3 region is CAGSLMKFYSEQYF. DNA for the CDR3: TGTGCCGGCAGTTTAATGAAGTTTTACAGCGAGCAGTACTTC.

The CDR3 bases are TGCGCCAGCAGCTTGGGTCCAACTAGCGGGAGTTACGAGCAGTACTTC. Its protein product is CASSLGPTSGSYEQYF. The chain employs TRBV5-1 and TRBJ2-7, with 11 nucleotides matching TRBD2. V was clipped by 0 bases and J by 4 bases; unmatched bases: 6. Germline lookup yields CDR1 SGHRS and CDR2 YFSETQ. The CDR3 has 16 amino acids.

The CDR3 nucleotides read TGTGCTAGTGGTAGCAACCTCCGGGGAGAGCAGTTCTTC. Amino acids: CASGSNLRGEQFF. The chain combines TRBV12-5 with TRBJ2-1; possible D gene TRBD2, 5 bases. There are 13 residues in the CDR3. Trimming shortened V by 5 bases and J by 10 bases, and 15 bases separated the two germline ends. Germline CDR1 is LGHNT and CDR2 is FRNRAP. Looking up the rest from reference TRBV12-5 and TRBJ2-1 gives the full variable domain: DARVTQTPRHKVTEMGQEVTMRCQPILGHNTVFWYRQTMMQGLELLAYFRNRAPLDDSGMPKDRFSAEMPDATLATLKIQPSEPRDSAVYFCASGSNLRGEQFFGPGTRLTVL.